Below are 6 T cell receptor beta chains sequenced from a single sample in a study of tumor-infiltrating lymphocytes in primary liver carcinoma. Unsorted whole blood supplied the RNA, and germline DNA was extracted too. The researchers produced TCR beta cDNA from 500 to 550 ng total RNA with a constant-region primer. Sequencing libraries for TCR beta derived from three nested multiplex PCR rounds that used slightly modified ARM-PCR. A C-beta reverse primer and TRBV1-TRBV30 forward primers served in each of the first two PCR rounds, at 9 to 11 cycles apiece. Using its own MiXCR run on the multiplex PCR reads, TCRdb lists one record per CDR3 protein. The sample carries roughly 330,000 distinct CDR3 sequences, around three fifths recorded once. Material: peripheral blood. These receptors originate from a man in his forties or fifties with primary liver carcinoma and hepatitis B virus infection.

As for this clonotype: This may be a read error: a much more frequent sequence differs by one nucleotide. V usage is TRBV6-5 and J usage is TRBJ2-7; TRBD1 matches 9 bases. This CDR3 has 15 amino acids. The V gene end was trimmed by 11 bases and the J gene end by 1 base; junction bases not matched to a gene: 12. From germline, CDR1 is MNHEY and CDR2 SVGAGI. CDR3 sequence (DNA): TGTGCCGGCACGGTAGGAGGGACAGGGTCCTACGAGCAGTACTTC. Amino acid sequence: CAGTVGGTGSYEQYF.

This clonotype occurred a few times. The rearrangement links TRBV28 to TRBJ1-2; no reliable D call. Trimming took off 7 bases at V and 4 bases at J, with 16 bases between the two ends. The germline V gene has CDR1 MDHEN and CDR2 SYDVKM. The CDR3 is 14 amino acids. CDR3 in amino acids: CASNPGATGYGYTF. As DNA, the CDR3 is TGTGCCAGCAATCCCGGCGCGACGGGCTATGGCTACACCTTC.

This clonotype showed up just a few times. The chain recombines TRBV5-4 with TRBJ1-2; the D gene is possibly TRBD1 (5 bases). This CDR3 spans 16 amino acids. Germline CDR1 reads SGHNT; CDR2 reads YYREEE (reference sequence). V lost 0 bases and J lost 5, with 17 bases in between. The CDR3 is CASSLAPMSRAYGYTF. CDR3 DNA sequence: TGTGCCAGCAGCTTGGCTCCTATGAGCAGGGCGTATGGCTACACCTTC.

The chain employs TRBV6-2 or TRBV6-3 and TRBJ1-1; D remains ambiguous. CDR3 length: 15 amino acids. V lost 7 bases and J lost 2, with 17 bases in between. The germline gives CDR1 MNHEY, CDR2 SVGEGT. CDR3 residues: CASNYGDNANTEAFF. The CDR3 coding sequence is TGTGCCAGCAATTATGGTGACAACGCTAACACTGAAGCTTTCTTT.

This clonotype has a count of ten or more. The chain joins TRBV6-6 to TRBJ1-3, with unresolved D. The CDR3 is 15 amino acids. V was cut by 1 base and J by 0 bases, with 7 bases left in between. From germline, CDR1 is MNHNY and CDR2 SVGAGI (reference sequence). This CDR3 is CASSYLTRSGNTIYF. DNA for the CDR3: TGTGCCAGCAGTTACTTGACCCGCTCTGGAAACACCATATATTTT.

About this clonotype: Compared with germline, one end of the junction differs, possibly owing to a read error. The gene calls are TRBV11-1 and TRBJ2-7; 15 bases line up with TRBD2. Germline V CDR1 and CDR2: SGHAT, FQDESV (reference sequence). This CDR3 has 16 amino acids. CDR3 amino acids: CASSSSGLAGGHERYF. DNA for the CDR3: TGTGCCAGCAGCTCTTCGGGACTAGCGGGAGGCCACGAGCGGTACTTC.